This T cell receptor beta chain was profiled in a study of cytomegalovirus exposure and HLA in healthy donors. The study's findings and limits: The study flagged some 180 TCR beta chains as cytomegalovirus-associated.

A multiplex PCR was run with 60 Vbeta primers and 13 Jbeta primers. The table came from immunoSEQ multiplex PCR; TCRdb's copy has only in-frame clones and leaves some out. Its table records 150,000 to 250,000 clones. In regard to this clone: Antigen specificity is unknown.

Germline V gene data show CDR1 as SQVTM and CDR2 as ANQGSEA. The CDR3 length is 14 residues. V gave up 4 bases and J gave up 4 bases; unmatched junction bases: 7. Healthy bone marrow donors made up the donor group. The TCR sequence derives from a boy aged 5 to 17 in good health and CMV-seronegative. The gene calls are TRBV29-1 and TRBJ1-5, with TRBD1 matching 7 bases. Material for sequencing was PBMCs. The CDR3 here is CSVGETGINQPQHF. The CDR3 bases are TGCAGCGTTGGGGAGACAGGGATAAATCAGCCCCAGCATTTT.